This TCR beta chain was obtained from a study of T cell responses to AZD1222 COVID-19 vaccine. The table came from immunoSEQ multiplex PCR; TCRdb's copy has only in-frame clones and leaves some out. The table records under 150,000 clones, around nine tenths of them present only once. V was shortened by 4 bases and J by 5 bases, with 22 bases between the two germline ends. The germline gives CDR1 LGHDT, CDR2 YNNKEL (reference sequence). This CDR3 is 17 amino acids long. The chain is built from TRBV3-1 (or the pseudogene TRBV3-2) and TRBJ2-3; D is possibly TRBD2 (6 bases). The specimen was peripheral blood, collected on day 0 of AZD1222 vaccination. This clonotype originated in an adult in good health. Here the CDR3 DNA reads TGTGCCAGCAGCCCACCCCGGGCGGGACCCAGGATAGATACGCAGTATTTT. Amino acid sequence: CASSPPRAGPRIDTQYF.